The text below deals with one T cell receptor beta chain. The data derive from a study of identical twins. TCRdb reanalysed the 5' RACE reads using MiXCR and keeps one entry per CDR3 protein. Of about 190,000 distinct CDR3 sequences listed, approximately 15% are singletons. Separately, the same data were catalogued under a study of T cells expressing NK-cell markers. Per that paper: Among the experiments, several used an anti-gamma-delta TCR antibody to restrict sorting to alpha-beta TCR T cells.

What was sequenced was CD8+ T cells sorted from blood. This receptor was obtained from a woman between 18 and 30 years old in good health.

The CDR3 reads CASSQDKGNPGTDTQYF. CDR3 sequence (DNA): TGTGCCAGCAGCCAAGATAAGGGTAACCCTGGCACAGATACGCAGTATTTT. The chain is built from TRBV3-1 and TRBJ2-3; D ambiguous. The ends were cut back, 0 bases at V and 1 base at J, with 14 bases in the middle. The CDR3 contains 17 residues. CDR1 is LGHDT, CDR2 YNNKEL, per germline (reference sequence).